Shown below are 15 T cell receptor beta chains from a single sample sequenced in a study of blood T cell repertoires in COVID-19. Sequencing used immunoSEQ multiplex PCR; TCRdb keeps in-frame clones, though not all of them. The table records approximately 66,000 clones, more than 80% of them present only once. The sample taken for sequencing was peripheral blood. These receptors were collected from a human donor with active COVID-19. The donor label of this sample is uncertain.

The gene calls are TRBV25-1 and TRBJ2-7, with 12 bases that match TRBD2. Germline V lookup: CDR1 MGHDK, CDR2 SYGVNS. CDR3 length equals 16 residues. J gave up 3 bases and V 4 bases, and 7 bases lay outside the gene matches. The CDR3 DNA sequence: TGTGCCAGCAGTGGCACGGGGACTAGCGGGCACTACGAGCAGTACTTC. Protein product: CASSGTGTSGHYEQYF.

V is TRBV3-1 (or the pseudogene TRBV3-2) and J is TRBJ2-4, with TRBD2 matching over 8 bases. The CDR3 sequence is 19 residues long. Germline CDR1 is LGHDT and CDR2 is YNNKEL (reference sequence). Germline trimming cut 2 bases from V and 2 bases from J; bases unmatched to any gene: 14. In DNA, the CDR3 is TGTGCCAGCAGCCAAAGACGGTCCCTTAGCGGGATCTCCAAAAACATTCAGTACTTC. Amino acid sequence: CASSQRRSLSGISKNIQYF.

The chain joins TRBV9 to TRBJ2-5, with 8 bases that match TRBD2. The CDR3 consists of 15 residues. With 3 bases clipped from V and 1 base from J, the junction kept 5 bases outside the gene matches. The germline V gene encodes CDR1 SGDLS and CDR2 YYNGEE. The CDR3 sequence is CASSGSSGPQETQYF. CDR3 bases: TGTGCCAGCAGCGGGTCTAGCGGGCCCCAAGAGACCCAGTACTTC.

The chain has TRBV25-1 and TRBJ1-6; weak D call: TRBD1 (5 bases). Per the germline V gene, CDR1 is MGHDK and CDR2 is SYGVNS. V was pared by 4 bases and J by 5 bases, with 18 bases between. This CDR3 contains 17 residues. This CDR3 reads CASSVSPGGAHNSPLHF. The CDR3 DNA follows: TGTGCCAGCAGTGTTTCCCCGGGCGGGGCCCATAATTCACCCCTCCACTTT.

The V call is TRBV7-2, the J call TRBJ2-5, with 8 bases aligning to TRBD2. This CDR3 region has 14 residues. The germline V gene has CDR1 SGHTA and CDR2 FQGNSA. Trimming cost V 3 bases and J 5 bases; bases outside gene matches: 5. CDR3 sequence: CASSFSGSRETQYF. The CDR3 nucleotides are TGTGCCAGCAGCTTCAGCGGGAGTAGGGAGACCCAGTACTTC.

The genes are TRBV6-2 or TRBV6-3 and TRBJ1-2, with 9 bases identical to TRBD1. V was pared by 6 bases and J by 7 bases, with 9 bases of the junction left unmatched. Per the germline V gene, CDR1 is MNHEY and CDR2 is SVGEGT. CDR3 length equals 14 residues. The CDR3 sequence is CASSYSRQGVGYTF. CDR3 nucleotide sequence: TGTGCCAGCAGCTATAGCCGACAGGGGGTTGGCTACACCTTC.

This clone was recorded only once. The V and J genes are TRBV4-1 and TRBJ1-3; 9 bases align to TRBD1. This CDR3 spans 14 amino acids. CDR1 and CDR2 (germline): MGHRA, YSYEKL. V lost 3 bases and J lost 3; bases outside the gene matches: 0. The CDR3: CASSQDRGGNTIYF. Here the CDR3 DNA reads TGCGCCAGCAGCCAGGACAGGGGTGGAAACACCATATATTTT.

The chain is built from TRBV7-3 and TRBJ1-1; D uncertain. Trimming took 1 base from V and 6 from J, leaving 15 bases between them. This CDR3 is built from 15 residues. Germline-derived CDR1 and CDR2 are SGHTA and FQGTGA. CDR3 residues: CASSLIRGEDAEAFF. The CDR3 DNA is TGTGCCAGCAGCTTAATCCGGGGTGAGGACGCTGAAGCTTTCTTT. Drawing the rest from reference TRBV7-3 and TRBJ1-1, the complete variable domain is GAGVSQTPSNKVTEKGKYVELRCDPISGHTALYWYRQSLGQGPEFLIYFQGTGAADDSGLPNDRFFAVRPEGSVSTLKIQRTERGDSAVYLCASSLIRGEDAEAFFGQGTRLTVV.

The chain combines TRBV14 with TRBJ2-1; TRBD2 is a possible D gene (5 bases). Germline values: CDR1 SGHDN, CDR2 FVKESK. V was pared by 4 bases and J by 9 bases, with 13 bases between. CDR3 size: 13 residues. CDR3 residues: CASSRGLAGEQFF. The CDR3 nucleotides are TGTGCCAGCAGCCGCGGACTGGCGGGTGAGCAGTTCTTC.

Of note for this clone: In the same sample, other DNA sequences code for this CDR3. The chain uses TRBV3-1 (or the pseudogene TRBV3-2) and TRBJ2-2; D is unresolved. The CDR3 sequence is 15 residues long. V dropped 4 bases and J dropped 1 base, with 10 bases sitting between them. Germline lookup yields CDR1 LGHDT and CDR2 YNNKEL (reference sequence). The CDR3 here is CASSPRTGNTGELFF. For the CDR3, the DNA is TGTGCCAGCAGCCCCAGAACGGGGAACACCGGGGAGCTGTTTTTT.

The table lists this clone with a few counts. The CDR3 protein is CASSALQGWRPNSPLHF. DNA of the CDR3: TGTGCCAGTAGTGCCTTACAGGGATGGAGGCCTAATTCACCCCTCCACTTT. The J gene is TRBJ1-6, the V gene TRBV19; possibly TRBD1 for D (6 bases). CDR3 length: 17 residues. V lost 5 bases and J 6 bases, leaving 20 bases between the germline ends. Per germline, CDR1 LNHDA and CDR2 SQIVND (reference sequence).

The V gene is TRBV5-1, the J gene TRBJ1-1; 7 nucleotides match TRBD1. There are 15 residues in the CDR3. V was clipped by 0 bases and J by 2 bases; unmatched bases: 4. Per the germline V gene, CDR1 is SGHRS and CDR2 is YFSETQ. The CDR3 here is CASSLGTGGNTEAFF. The CDR3, as DNA: TGCGCCAGCAGCTTGGGGACAGGAGGAAACACTGAAGCTTTCTTT.

This sequence joins TRBV28 and TRBJ1-5, with 7 bases that match TRBD1. This CDR3 contains 14 residues. The ends lost 6 bases at V and 11 bases at J; junction bases unmatched: 13. Germline V gene sequence: CDR1 MDHEN, CDR2 SYDVKM. Here the CDR3 DNA reads TGTGCCAGCAGCCAGGGACAGCGAACCCGGTCCCAGCATTTT. It translates to CASSQGQRTRSQHF.

This clone appeared a few times. The chain recombines TRBV6-5 with TRBJ2-1; maybe TRBD2 (5 bases). Germline V lookup: CDR1 MNHEY, CDR2 SVGAGI. V was shortened by 6 bases and J by 10 bases, with 16 bases between the two germline ends. This CDR3 is 13 amino acids long. The CDR3 protein is CASRPGLNSEQFF. DNA of the CDR3: TGTGCCAGCAGGCCTGGACTGAACTCCGAGCAGTTCTTC.

V and J are TRBV28 and TRBJ2-7, with D possibly matching TRBD2 (6 bases). The V gene lost 2 bases and the J gene lost 0 bases, with 11 bases spanning the gap. The CDR3 covers 15 residues. Looked up from germline, CDR1 is MDHEN and CDR2 is SYDVKM. CDR3 amino acids: CASSLRRGSSYEQYF. The CDR3 DNA reads as TGTGCCAGCAGTTTACGGCGGGGATCCTCCTACGAGCAGTACTTC.